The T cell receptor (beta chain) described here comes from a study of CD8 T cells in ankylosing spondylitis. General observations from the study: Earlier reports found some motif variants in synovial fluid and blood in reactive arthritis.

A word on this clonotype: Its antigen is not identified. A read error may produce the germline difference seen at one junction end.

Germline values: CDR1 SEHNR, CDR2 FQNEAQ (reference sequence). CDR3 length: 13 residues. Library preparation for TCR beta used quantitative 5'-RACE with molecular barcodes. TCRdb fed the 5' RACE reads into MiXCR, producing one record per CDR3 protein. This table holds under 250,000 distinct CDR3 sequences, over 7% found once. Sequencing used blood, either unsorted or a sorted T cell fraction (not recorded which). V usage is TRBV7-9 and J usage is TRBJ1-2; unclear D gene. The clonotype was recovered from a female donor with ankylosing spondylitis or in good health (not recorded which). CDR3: CASRTELNYDYTF. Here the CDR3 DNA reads TGTGCCAGCAGGACGGAACTTAACTATGACTACACCTTC.